This TCR beta chain was observed in a study of human T cells and chemical hapten exposure. Study context: Read at 6 days, the patch tests placed 0.01% DPC on the upper back. Whole-study findings and limits: Expanded TCRs created a significantly greater count of big CDR3 similarity clusters than controls did.

This clonotype was seen ten or more times. Its antigen remains unknown. The trim removed 2 bases at V and 4 bases at J, leaving 7 bases unmatched. The CDR3 contains 14 residues. In germline, CDR1 is SQVTM, CDR2 ANQGSEA. TCRdb re-called the RACE reads with MiXCR, one entry per CDR3 protein. The table includes around 380,000 distinct CDR3 sequences, roughly 5% detected once. Time point specified: patch test 1, 2 weeks after DPC sensitization. Regarding treatment: therapeutic diphenylcyclopropenone sensitization with weekly scalp DPC. This clonotype was sampled from a woman in her forties or fifties with alopecia areata. Some clones in this sample may be carry-over from other donors' samples. This rearrangement joins TRBV29-1 to TRBJ1-2, with TRBD1 matching over 7 bases. This sample comprised whole blood, obtained in connection with sensitization to the hapten diphenylcyclopropenone (DPC). The CDR3 DNA sequence: TGCAGCGTTGAATGGGCGGGACAGCCCTATGGCTACACCTTC. Translated: CSVEWAGQPYGYTF.